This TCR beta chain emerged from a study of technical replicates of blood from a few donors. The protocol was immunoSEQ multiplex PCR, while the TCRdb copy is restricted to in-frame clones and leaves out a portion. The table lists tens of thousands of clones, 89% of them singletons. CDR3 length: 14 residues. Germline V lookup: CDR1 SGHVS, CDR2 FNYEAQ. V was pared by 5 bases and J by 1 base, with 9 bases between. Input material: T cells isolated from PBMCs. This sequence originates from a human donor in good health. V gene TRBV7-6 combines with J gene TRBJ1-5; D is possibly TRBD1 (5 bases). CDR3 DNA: TGTGCCAGCAGCCCCCCAGGGAGCAATCAGCCCCAGCATTTT. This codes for CASSPPGSNQPQHF.